This T cell receptor beta chain came from a study of blood T cells in healthy people across ages. Study-wide points: There were more naive CD4+ cells and higher diversity in long-lived donors than in aged donors.

CDR1 is SGHTA, CDR2 FQGNSA, per germline. The CDR3 is made up of 17 amino acids. V gave up 2 bases and J gave up 0 bases, with 11 bases separating them. For this clonotype: No antigen is known for it.

Using a J-beta primer mix together with a sample-barcoded 5' primer, a second PCR was run for 7 to 11 cycles. TCRdb reprocessed the 5' RACE reads with MiXCR, giving one entry per CDR3 protein. The table has around 670,000 distinct CDR3 sequences, 25% to 35% seen once. This clonotype was obtained from a woman aged 80 or over in good health. The sample comprised blood. The rearrangement links TRBV7-2 to TRBJ1-6; D not certain. The CDR3 loop is CASSLQVTSSYNSPLHF. CDR3 DNA: TGTGCCAGCAGCTTACAGGTTACCAGCTCCTATAATTCACCCCTCCACTTT.